This T cell receptor beta chain appears in the sequencing data of a study of CD8 T cells in Susac syndrome. Reverse transcription of roughly 0.45 to 1 ug RNA was carried out with random hexamers. MiXCR, applied by TCRdb to the immunoSEQ multiplex PCR reads, yields one record per CDR3 protein. The sample holds approximately 110,000 distinct CDR3 sequences, 90% to 95% seen once. The length of the CDR3 is 12 residues. V was cut by 8 bases and J by 10 bases, with 17 bases left in between. While serving as controls, healthy donors were matched for age and sex. Through negative isolation, CD4+ and CD8+ T cells were obtained, while TEMRA cells were enriched using FACS.

The chain links TRBV12-3 or TRBV12-4 to TRBJ1-1; the D is unclear. The sequenced material came from CD4+ T cells from PBMCs. The TCR was taken from a human donor in good health. The CDR3 here is CASREGASRAFF. The CDR3 DNA reads TGTGCCAGCCGGGAGGGCGCAAGCCGAGCTTTCTTT.